The sequence of this T cell receptor beta chain was determined in a study of T cell changes during pregnancy in multiple sclerosis. The CDR3 runs to 15 residues. Per the germline V gene, CDR1 is MNHEY and CDR2 is SVGAGI. V lost 4 bases and J 2 bases, leaving 12 bases between the germline ends. This clone was observed a few times. Measured with immunoSEQ multiplex PCR; TCRdb has only the in-frame clones, and not every one. Of around 78,000 clones in the sample, 85% to 95% were seen once. The TCR comes from a female donor with multiple sclerosis, enrolled in a pregnancy study. The J gene is TRBJ2-1, the V gene TRBV6-5; maybe TRBD2 (5 bases). The sample consisted of peripheral blood, taken in the second trimester of pregnancy. The CDR3 DNA follows: TGTGCCAGCAGTTTCCTAGCTGGAACCTACAATGAGCAGTTCTTC. As protein: CASSFLAGTYNEQFF.